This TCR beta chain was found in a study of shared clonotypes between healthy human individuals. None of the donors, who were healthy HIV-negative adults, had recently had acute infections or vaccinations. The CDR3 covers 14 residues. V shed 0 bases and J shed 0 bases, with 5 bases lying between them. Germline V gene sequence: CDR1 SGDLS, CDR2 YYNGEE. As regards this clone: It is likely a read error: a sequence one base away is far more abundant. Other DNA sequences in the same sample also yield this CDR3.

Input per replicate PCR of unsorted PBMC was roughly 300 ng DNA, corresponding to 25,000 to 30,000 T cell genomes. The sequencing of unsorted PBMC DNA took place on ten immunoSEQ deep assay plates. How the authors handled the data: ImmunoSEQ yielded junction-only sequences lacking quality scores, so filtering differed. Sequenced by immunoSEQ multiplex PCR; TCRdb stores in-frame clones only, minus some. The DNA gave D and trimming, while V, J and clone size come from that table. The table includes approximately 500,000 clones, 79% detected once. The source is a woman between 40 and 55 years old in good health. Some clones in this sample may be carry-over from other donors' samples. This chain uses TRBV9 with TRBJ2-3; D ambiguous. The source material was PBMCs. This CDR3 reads CASSVATSTDTQYF. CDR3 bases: TGTGCCAGCAGCGTAGCTACTAGCACAGATACGCAGTATTTT. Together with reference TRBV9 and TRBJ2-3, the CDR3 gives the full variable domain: DSGVTQTPKHLITATGQRVTLRCSPRSGDLSVYWYQQSLDQGLQFLIQYYNGEERAKGNILERFSAQQFPDLHSELNLSSLELGDSALYFCASSVATSTDTQYFGPGTRLTVL.